This TCR beta chain was sequenced for a study of T cell changes during pregnancy in multiple sclerosis (dated by TCRdb to the late 2010s). About the full investigation: The study examined how the T cell repertoire changed over the course of pregnancy in women with multiple sclerosis.

The method was the immunoSEQ multiplex PCR assay. TCRdb mirrors the immuneACCESS table, restricted to in-frame sequences. Some clones are absent from its copies; in checked studies, under half trace to an unresolved V gene, and the reason for the others is unknown. The sample profile shows around 99,000 clones; approximately 92% of them were found once. Under 3% of the sample rests with the top ten. In regard to this clone: Its antigen is not yet known. Base qualities are not at hand, and no much larger clone is one base apart.

The source of this sequence is a female donor with multiple sclerosis, enrolled in a pregnancy study. The input for sequencing was peripheral blood, taken in the first trimester of pregnancy.

Here is the DNA: TGTGCCAGCAGTGAACAGCGAGGACTGCAAGAGACCCAGTACTTC. Translation gives CASSEQRGLQETQYF. Recombination joined TRBV6-1 with TRBJ2-5; perhaps TRBD2 is the D gene, with 5 bases matching. V is reduced by 2 bases and J by 2 bases, leaving a spacing of 12 bases between them. CDR1 MNHNS and CDR2 SASEGT were looked up in the germline V gene. The CDR3 spans 15 residues, from the cysteine through the phenylalanine. The only DNA kept is the CDR3, 45 bases in frame from the first base.